The source of this TCR beta chain is a study of regulatory and conventional T cells in RAG deficiency. Method: immunoSEQ multiplex PCR; TCRdb's copy keeps in-frame clones and lacks some. The sample records 30,000 to 35,000 clones, approximately 90% being singletons. Whole-study results and caveats: Shannon entropy was markedly lower and Simpson indices higher in RAG-deficient patients than control T-cell subsets.

Notes on this clone: Its antigen is as yet unknown.

Germline V gene sequence: CDR1 SGHTA, CDR2 FQGTGA. This CDR3 has 15 amino acids. The V end lost 1 base, the J end lost 5 bases, and 12 bases lay between the germline ends. These sequences were also reported in another study, on regulatory T cells. From that report: Primers: 52 TRBV forward and 13 TRBJ reverse.

The sequencing input was CD8+ T cells sorted from blood. The clonotype was recovered from a human donor in good health. The genes are TRBV7-3 and TRBJ1-5, with unresolved D. The CDR3 loop is CASSLNGQWDQPQHF. The CDR3 region has the DNA TGTGCCAGCAGCTTAAATGGTCAATGGGATCAGCCCCAGCATTTT.